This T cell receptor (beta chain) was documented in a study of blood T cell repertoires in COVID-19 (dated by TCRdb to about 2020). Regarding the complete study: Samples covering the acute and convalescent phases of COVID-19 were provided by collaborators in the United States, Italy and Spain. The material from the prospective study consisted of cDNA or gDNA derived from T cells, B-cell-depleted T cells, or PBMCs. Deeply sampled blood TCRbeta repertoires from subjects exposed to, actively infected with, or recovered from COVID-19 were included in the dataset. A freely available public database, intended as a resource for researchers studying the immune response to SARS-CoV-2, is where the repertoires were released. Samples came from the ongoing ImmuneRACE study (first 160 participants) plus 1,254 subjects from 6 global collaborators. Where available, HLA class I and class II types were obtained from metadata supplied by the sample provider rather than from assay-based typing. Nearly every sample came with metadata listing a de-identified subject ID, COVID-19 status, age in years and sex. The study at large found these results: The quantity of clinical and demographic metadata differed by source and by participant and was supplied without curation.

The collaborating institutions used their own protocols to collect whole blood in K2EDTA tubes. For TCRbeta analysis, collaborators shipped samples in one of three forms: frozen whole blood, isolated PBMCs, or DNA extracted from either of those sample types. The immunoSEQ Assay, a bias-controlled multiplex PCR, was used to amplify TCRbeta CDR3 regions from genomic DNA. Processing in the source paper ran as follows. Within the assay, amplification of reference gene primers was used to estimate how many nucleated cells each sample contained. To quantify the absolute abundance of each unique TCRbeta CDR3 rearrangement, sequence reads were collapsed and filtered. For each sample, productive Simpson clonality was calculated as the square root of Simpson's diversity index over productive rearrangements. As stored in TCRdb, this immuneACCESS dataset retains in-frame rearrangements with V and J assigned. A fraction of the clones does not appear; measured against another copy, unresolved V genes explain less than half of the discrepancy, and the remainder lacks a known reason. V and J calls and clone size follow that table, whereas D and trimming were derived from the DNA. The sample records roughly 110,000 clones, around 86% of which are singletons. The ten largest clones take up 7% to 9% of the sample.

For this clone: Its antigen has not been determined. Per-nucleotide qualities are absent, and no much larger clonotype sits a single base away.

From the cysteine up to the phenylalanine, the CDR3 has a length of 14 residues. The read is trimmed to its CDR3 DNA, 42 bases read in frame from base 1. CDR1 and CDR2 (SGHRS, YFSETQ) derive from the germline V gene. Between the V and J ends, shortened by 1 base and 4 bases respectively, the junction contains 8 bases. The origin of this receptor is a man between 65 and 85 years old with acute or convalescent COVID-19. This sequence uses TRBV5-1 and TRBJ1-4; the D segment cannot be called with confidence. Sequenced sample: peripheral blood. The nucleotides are TGCGCCAGCAGCTTGCAGGATCTTAATGAAAAACTGTTTTTT. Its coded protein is CASSLQDLNEKLFF.